This T cell receptor beta chain was captured by sequencing in a study of cytomegalovirus exposure and HLA in healthy donors (dated by TCRdb to between 2016 and 2019). Broadly, across the study: In an earlier analysis of around 540 of the donors, 250 to 350 Gb of sequence data and 100 million or so unique TCR beta sequences from roughly 180 million T cells were reported. Every repertoire in the discovery cohort had been generated on one and the same sequencing platform. In an earlier analysis of 587 of the donors, high-throughput TCR beta sequencing was used to judge whether each TCR beta V gene segment behaved as functional or pseudogenic. A later genetic analysis used genome-wide SNP genotypes for about three fifths of the 666 donors, treating that subset as a discovery cohort. Of the approximately 400 genotyped donors, 81% were placed in the genetic ancestry cluster associated with self-reported Caucasian donors. The study was designed to test whether signatures of past pathogen exposure could be identified by cataloging public T cell receptors. In addition to the first cohort of hundreds of subjects, a separate validation cohort of over 90 different subjects was used. Donor age, sex, ethnicity and CMV serostatus were compiled alongside the repertoire data. Class I and class II HLA loci were covered by the typing at four-digit resolution. An early release that covered approximately 600 HLA-typed donors contained about 300 gigabases of sequencing data and roughly 84 million unique TCR sequences. The later analysis used no new phenotypic data to find candidate immune exposures, relying instead on TCR beta sequences and their occurrence across donors. To predict cytomegalovirus infection status, the study combined high-throughput TCR immunosequencing, statistical association of individual TCRs with disease status, and machine learning. Typing coverage differed by locus: A, B, C, DRB1 and DQB1 were typed in roughly 620-630 donors, DQA1 in about 510, DPA1 in over 600, and DPB1 in about 450. On average, around 240,000 unique TCR beta nucleotide sequences were sequenced per donor among some 420 genotyped donors of the cohort, with 15% to 20% of those sequences being non-productive. Several DR-DQ haplotypes were treated as single units for association and clustering because of strong linkage in the cohort. The study profiled the T cell repertoires of fewer than 850 subjects by immunosequencing and related them to cytomegalovirus serostatus. In a later analysis, previously published TCR beta repertoires from 550 to 750 donors were re-analyzed and high-resolution HLA genotyping was added so that TCR occurrence patterns could be studied.

Points the paper makes about the study in general: Compared with equally common non-associated chains, HLA-associated TCR beta chains in a later analysis were more clonally expanded and had lower generation probabilities. In a later analysis, the rate of TCR association differed among HLA loci, with DRB1 alleles having the most associated TCRs and HLA-C alleles having the fewest. Most CMV-associated TCR beta chains appeared to be HLA-restricted in a later analysis, and the HLA associations seemed to be driven largely by CMV exposure. A group of highly shared sequence variants was considered likely to be a technical artifact of the sequencing pipeline. Sequencing depth was assumed to be roughly uniform across donors in the presence/absence analyses, though that assumption may not hold. Specific HLA alleles were associated with more than 15,000 TCR beta sequences at a false discovery rate of 0.05 in a later analysis. The study listed 164 TCR beta chains as associated with cytomegalovirus. Compared with the approximately 670-donor mean, donors in an Asian-associated ancestry cluster had fewer N-insertions in productive TCRs, according to a later genetic analysis. Because the 87-base-pair reads could not distinguish some IMGT-functional V segments, including TRBV6-2 and TRBV6-3, those segments were excluded. The classifier was reported to diagnose cytomegalovirus status with high specificity and sensitivity in both the original and validation cohorts. Most TCR sequences were seen in very few donors, while some public TCRs were found in many individuals. Because some donors lacked HLA typing at each locus, the association tests relied only on the typed subset. When HLA alleles, especially DR and DQ, strongly co-occurred, TCR associations were difficult to assign to individual alleles. A later analysis reported that several top co-occurrence clusters appeared linked to parvovirus B19, influenza, CMV and Epstein-Barr virus. A further reported finding was that TCR beta sequences accurately predicted the HLA-A and HLA-B alleles for most subjects in the first cohort. An association between a missense DCLRE1C variant and V-gene and J-gene trimming of TCR beta chains was found in a later genetic analysis and replicated in an independent cohort. In vitro tests confirmed that a few of the cytomegalovirus-associated TCR beta chains recognize cytomegalovirus antigens. It was suggested by the authors that the approach could potentially be generalized to other disease states and immunological phenotypes. The earlier analysis of 450 to 700 of the donors excluded 15 to 20 rarely observed V segments, including chromosome 9 orphons, because counts were too low. Broadly in line with IMGT annotations, most TCR beta V segments showed up in productive rearrangements about 87% or about 30% of the time in an earlier analysis of roughly 590 of the donors. CMV serostatus was the only immune exposure information available for the cohort. Correlated functional status among segregating V segments might reflect linkage disequilibrium, but an unknown experimental factor could not be ruled out. The cohort was sequenced for TCR beta chains only, and without alpha or paired-chain data the features that could be detected were limited.

Concerning this clone: This clone's antigen is unknown. No much larger clone exists at a distance of one base, and base qualities are not known.

Libraries were made using the immunoSEQ multiplex PCR assay. The multiplex PCR relied on a mix of 60 forward primers for TCR Vbeta segments and 13 reverse primers for TCR Jbeta segments. The CDR3 region of rearranged TCR beta genes was amplified from genomic DNA by a multiplex PCR assay. Amplified TCR beta libraries were sequenced as 87-base-pair reads on the Illumina HiSeq System. Concerning the study's data processing: In a later analysis, tens of millions of unique TCR beta chains were counted across the roughly 610 repertoires, and roughly 9.9 million of these chains were shared by at least two donors. Raw reads were error-corrected and collapsed into unique sequences by a nearest-neighbor algorithm in which closely related sequences were merged to remove PCR and sequencing errors. To assign V, D and J gene segments, CDR3 sequences were aligned to IMGT reference sequences. For a sequence to be retained, at least a six-nucleotide match to both a V gene segment and a J gene segment was required. A rearrangement counted as productive if the CDR3 had no stop codons and remained in frame with V and J, and every other rearrangement counted as non-productive. Following IMGT convention, CDR3 was defined as the stretch from the second conserved V-encoded cysteine to the conserved J-encoded phenylalanine. The earlier analysis of 587 of the donors excluded sequences that lacked an unambiguous match to a single V gene segment. In an earlier analysis of some 590 of the donors, V segments were called functional above 56.7% productive rearrangements and were called segregating when the between-donor standard deviation exceeded 5%. To diagnose cytomegalovirus status from the catalog of TCR beta chain sequences, a statistical classification framework was built. In a later analysis, TCR nucleotide sequences were compared against IMGT/GENE-DB human TR gene sequences so that V and J genes could be assigned. In a later analysis, CDR3 sequences and most-parsimonious VDJ recombination scenarios were assigned using the TCRdist pipeline. In a later analysis, every TCR beta chain was defined by the combination of its CDR3 amino acid sequence and its V-gene family, and reads without a unique V-gene family were dropped. A later analysis removed several hundred highly shared, low-generation-probability nucleotide sequences to deal with suspected cross-contamination and a sequencing artifact. In a later analysis, a clonal expansion index was calculated for each public chain from normalized within-repertoire ranks of inferred template counts. In a later analysis, generation probabilities were computed with a VDJ recombination model fitted to out-of-frame rearrangements, and the resulting probabilities were checked against IGoR. In a later analysis, hypergeometric tests were used to score TCR-TCR, TCR-HLA and TCR-CMV co-occurrence, with a repertoire-size bias correction applied to TCR pairs. A later analysis estimated false discovery rates by permuting HLA or CMV assignments 20 times. A later analysis grouped co-occurring TCRs with DBSCAN, adding TCRdist sequence similarity when clustering within HLA-allele-positive subsets. Co-occurrence clustering excluded repertoires with fewer than 30,000 or more than 120,000 public chains, plus five with anomalous nucleotide sharing. This immuneACCESS table, as held by TCRdb, lists in-frame sequences with V and J called but not all clones. Of the missing ones, under half trace to an unresolved V gene in checked studies; the others have no known cause. The V and J calls and clone size were taken over from that table, and D and trimming were inferred from the DNA. For this sample the table gives some 130,000 clones, of which 70% to 85% were detected only once. The ten largest clonotypes hold roughly 3% of the sample.

Including cysteine and phenylalanine, the CDR3 has 18 amino acids. Kept here is only the CDR3 DNA, which spans 54 bases and is read in frame from base 1. CDR1 SGHNT and CDR2 YENEEA are derived from the germline V gene. The V end loses 6 bases and the J end loses 2 bases, and a stretch of 26 bases separates them. The cohort consisted of approximately 690 healthy bone marrow donors. At the time of sampling, all cohort members were nominally healthy, though unrecorded immune exposures were likely present. The donor was CMV seropositive and was included in the group of approximately 310 seropositive cohort members. Each donor provided a peripheral blood sample, and peripheral blood mononuclear cells were used for TCR beta sequencing. Genomic DNA was extracted from the blood cell samples with the Qiagen DNeasy Blood Extraction Kit.

Recombination connected TRBV11-3 to TRBJ2-7, and the D gene may be TRBD2, 5 bases matching. The sequenced sample was PBMCs. The clonotype originates from an older woman in good health and CMV-seropositive. The CDR3 reads as follows: CASRRPYCTGSETYEQYF. The DNA is TGTGCCAGCAGACGACCATACTGTACGGGGTCGGAAACCTACGAGCAGTACTTC.